Shown below are 5 T cell receptor beta chains from a single sample sequenced in a study of cytomegalovirus exposure and HLA in healthy donors. Primers for the PCR totalled 60 Vbeta and 13 Jbeta. Clones were read by immunoSEQ multiplex PCR, and TCRdb kept only the in-frame ones, dropping some. The table shows more than 150,000 clones, with over 70% occurring only once. Input material: PBMCs. The receptors come from a woman aged 25-40 years in good health and CMV-seronegative.

The chain uses TRBV30 and TRBJ1-5; D unresolved. The germline V gene encodes CDR1 GTSNPN and CDR2 SVGIG (reference sequence). V was clipped by 0 bases and J by 3 bases, with 6 bases between them. The CDR3 runs 13 residues. The CDR3 DNA sequence: TGTGCCTGGAGTGTACAGCTCAATCAGCCCCAGCATTTT. Protein product: CAWSVQLNQPQHF.

The chain uses TRBV27 and TRBJ1-2; D is unresolved. The CDR3 sequence is 15 residues long. The V gene lost 2 bases and the J gene lost 4 bases, with 14 bases spanning the gap. The V gene's germline CDR1 is MNHEY and CDR2 SMNVEV (reference sequence). CDR3 sequence reads: CASSLARASSYGYTF. CDR3 DNA sequence: TGTGCCAGCAGTTTAGCGAGGGCCTCTAGCTATGGCTACACCTTC.

The V and J genes are TRBV5-1 and TRBJ2-1; TRBD1 matches 10 bases. The V and J ends lost 6 bases and 4 bases, in that order; junction bases with no gene match: 7. The germline V gene has CDR1 SGHRS and CDR2 YFSETQ. The length of the CDR3 is 15 residues. CDR3 bases: TGCGCCAGCAAGCTAGACAGGGGGCCTTACAATGAGCAGTTCTTC. Its protein product is CASKLDRGPYNEQFF.

The chain couples TRBV4-3 to TRBJ2-1, with D perhaps TRBD2 (7 bases). The germline CDR1 and CDR2 sequences are LGHNA and YSLEER. The CDR3 is made up of 16 amino acids. V was shortened by 0 bases and J by 2 bases, with 11 bases between the two germline ends. The CDR3 DNA is TGCGCCAGCAGCCAAGATGCGGGGGCCCCCTACAATGAGCAGTTCTTC. This codes for CASSQDAGAPYNEQFF.

The chain has TRBV28 and TRBJ1-1; weak D call: TRBD1 (6 bases). Germline CDR1 is MDHEN and CDR2 is SYDVKM. V dropped 5 bases and J dropped 2 bases, with 21 bases sitting between them. The CDR3 has 17 residues. In nucleotides, the CDR3 is TGTGCCAGCAGTCGCCTGGGCAGGGGCGAAACAAACACTGAAGCTTTCTTT. Protein: CASSRLGRGETNTEAFF.